This paragraph covers one T cell receptor (beta chain) sequence. This sample stems from a study of blood T cell repertoires in COVID-19. Study information: The cDNA or gDNA used as material had been derived from T cells, B-cell-depleted T cells, or PBMCs.

The Seattle patients joined while their infection was active and were tracked longitudinally afterward. In the original analysis: Reference gene primers were amplified, and this amplification served to estimate nucleated cell counts. Sequenced by immunoSEQ multiplex PCR; TCRdb stores in-frame clones only, minus some. D and trimming were read from the DNA, whereas the V and J calls and clone size are those reported in that table. The repertoire holds about 280,000 clones, under 90% seen once, with approximately 10% in the top ten. The TCR sequence derives from a woman in her twenties or thirties with COVID-19, enrolled during active disease. Sequencing was carried out using peripheral blood.

CDR3 coding DNA: TGTGCCAGCAGTTGGACAGGGGACCTCTATAATTCACCCCTCCACTTT. Translating gives CASSWTGDLYNSPLHF. V and J are TRBV28 and TRBJ1-6, with TRBD1 matching 9 bases. V shed 4 bases, J shed 3 bases, and the junction held 4 bases outside the gene matches. Germline CDR1 and CDR2: MDHEN and SYDVKM. The CDR3 spans 16 residues. Using reference TRBV28 and TRBJ1-6 for the parts outside the CDR3, the full variable domain is DVKVTQSSRYLVKRTGEKVFLECVQDMDHENMFWYRQDPGLGLRLIYFSYDVKMKEKGDIPEGYSVSREKKERFSLILESASTNQTSMYLCASSWTGDLYNSPLHFGNGTRLTVT.